One and the same sample provided the 4 T cell receptor beta chains below, sequenced in a study of blood T cell repertoires in COVID-19 (dated by TCRdb to about 2020). The library was built by means of the immunoSEQ multiplex PCR assay. TCRdb limited this immuneACCESS table to in-frame rearrangements with V and J called. A share of clones is missing; checked studies link under half to unresolved V genes, and the rest is unexplained. This sample is represented by about 170,000 clones; 74% of them were singletons. The ten largest make up about 3% of the sample. The source material was peripheral blood. The receptors here all came from a woman older than 75 with acute or convalescent COVID-19.

DNA for the CDR3: TGCGCCAGCAGCCCCGGGACTAGCGGGATTGAACAGCAGTACTTC. It yields the protein CASSPGTSGIEQQYF. The chain couples TRBV5-1 to TRBJ2-7, with 13 nucleotides matching TRBD2. This CDR3 spans 15 amino acids. J gave up 8 bases and V 4 bases, and 9 bases lay outside the gene matches. CDR1 and CDR2 (germline): SGHRS, YFSETQ.

This rearrangement joins TRBV5-1 to TRBJ2-7; tentatively, D is TRBD2 (6 bases). The CDR3 is 15 amino acids. V was pared by 4 bases and J by 2 bases, with 16 bases between. Germline lookup yields CDR1 SGHRS and CDR2 YFSETQ. The CDR3 here is CASSPNTGGTYEQYF. CDR3 nucleotides: TGCGCCAGCAGCCCCAATACCGGAGGGACCTACGAGCAGTACTTC.

The genes are TRBV10-3 and TRBJ1-4, with D uncertain. V lost 0 bases, J lost 0 bases, and 8 bases lay in between. From germline, CDR1 is ENHRY and CDR2 SYGVKD. The CDR3 consists of 16 residues. CDR3 sequence (DNA): TGTGCCATCAGTGAGTCGAGAGTAGCAACTAATGAAAAACTGTTTTTT. As protein: CAISESRVATNEKLFF.

This clone was seen just once. The rearrangement links TRBV19 to TRBJ1-2; D possibly corresponds to TRBD1 (6 bases). Germline V lookup: CDR1 LNHDA, CDR2 SQIVND (reference sequence). The CDR3 consists of 16 residues. Trimming cost V 2 bases and J 0 bases, with 13 bases left between them. The CDR3 here is CASSILWDTANYGYTF. CDR3 sequence (DNA): TGTGCCAGTAGTATATTATGGGACACCGCTAACTATGGCTACACCTTC.